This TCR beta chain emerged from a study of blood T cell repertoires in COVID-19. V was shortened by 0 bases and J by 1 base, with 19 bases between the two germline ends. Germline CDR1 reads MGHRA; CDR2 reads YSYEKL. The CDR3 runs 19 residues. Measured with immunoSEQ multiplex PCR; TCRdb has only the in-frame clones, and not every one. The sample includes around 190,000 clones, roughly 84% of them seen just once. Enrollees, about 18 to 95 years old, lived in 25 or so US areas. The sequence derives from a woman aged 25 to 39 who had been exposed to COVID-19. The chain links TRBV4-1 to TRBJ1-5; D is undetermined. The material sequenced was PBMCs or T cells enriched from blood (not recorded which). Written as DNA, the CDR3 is TGCGCCAGCAGCCAAGATTGGAATCCGAGGGCACAGAGCAATCAGCCCCAGCATTTT. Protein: CASSQDWNPRAQSNQPQHF.